The clone carrying this TCR beta chain was seen only once. Its antigen remains unidentified. This entry belongs to a study of neoadjuvant anti-PD-1 for oral cavity cancer. Findings of the study overall: Only a few patients per response group were TCR-analyzed; validation needed. Larger post-treatment preexisting tumor clones tracked with greater tumor shrinkage.

Time point meaning: after neoadjuvant nivolumab, at surgical resection. V was pared by 7 bases and J by 5 bases, with 9 bases of the junction left unmatched. Germline V CDR1 and CDR2: LGHNA, YNFKEQ. This CDR3 has 14 residues. Two replicates per tumor sample, mostly from roughly 4.8 ug of genomic DNA. The method was immunoSEQ multiplex PCR; TCRdb's version includes in-frame clones alone and lacks a portion of them. In the table there are approximately 37,000 clones, 30% to 40% of which are singletons. Source: tumor tissue, taken after nivolumab (anti-PD-1) treatment. The TCR was taken from a person between 40 and 85 years old with oral cavity squamous cell carcinoma. The V gene is TRBV4-2, the J gene TRBJ2-3, with 7 bases aligning to TRBD2. The CDR3 DNA sequence: TGTGCCAGCATGAGGGGCGGGAGTTTAGATACGCAGTATTTT. It translates to CASMRGGSLDTQYF.